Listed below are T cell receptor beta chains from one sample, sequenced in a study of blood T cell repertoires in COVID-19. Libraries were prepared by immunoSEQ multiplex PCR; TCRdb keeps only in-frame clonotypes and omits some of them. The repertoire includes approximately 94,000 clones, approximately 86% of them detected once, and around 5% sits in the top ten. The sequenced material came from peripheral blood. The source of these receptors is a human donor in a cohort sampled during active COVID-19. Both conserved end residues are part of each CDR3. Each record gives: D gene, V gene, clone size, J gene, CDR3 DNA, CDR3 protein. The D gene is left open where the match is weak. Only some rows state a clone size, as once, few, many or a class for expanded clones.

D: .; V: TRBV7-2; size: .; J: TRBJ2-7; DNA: TGTGCCAGCAGTCTTTCCCTCGAGCAGTACTTC; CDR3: CASSLSLEQYF
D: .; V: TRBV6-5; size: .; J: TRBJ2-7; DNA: TGTGCCAGCAGTTACTCTCGGCAGGGAATTCTCTACGAGCAGTACTTC; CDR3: CASSYSRQGILYEQYF
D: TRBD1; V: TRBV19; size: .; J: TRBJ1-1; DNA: TGTGCCAGTAAGAGACAGGGTTCGGACACTGAAGCTTTCTTT; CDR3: CASKRQGSDTEAFF
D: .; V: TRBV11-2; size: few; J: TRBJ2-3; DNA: TGTGCCAGCAGCTTAGCCCTCACAGATACGCAGTATTTT; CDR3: CASSLALTDTQYF
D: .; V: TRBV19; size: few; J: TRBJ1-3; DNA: TGTGCCAGCGACACGGGGGGCACTGGAAACACCATATATTTT; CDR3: CASDTGGTGNTIYF
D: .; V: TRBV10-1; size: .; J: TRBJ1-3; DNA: TGCGCCAGCAGTGAATCTGAGACTGGAAACACCATATATTTT; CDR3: CASSESETGNTIYF
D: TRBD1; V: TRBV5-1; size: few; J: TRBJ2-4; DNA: TGCGCCAGCAGCTTGGCCGGGGACAGGGCGGCCATTCAGTACTTC; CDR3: CASSLAGDRAAIQYF
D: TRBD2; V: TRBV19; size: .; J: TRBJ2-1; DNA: TGTGCCAGTAGTGTGGGACTAGCGGGCGTCAATGAGCAGTTCTTC; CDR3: CASSVGLAGVNEQFF
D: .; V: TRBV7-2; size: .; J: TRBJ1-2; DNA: TGTGCCAGCAGCGACCTAAGGGGCTATGGCTACACCTTC; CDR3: CASSDLRGYGYTF
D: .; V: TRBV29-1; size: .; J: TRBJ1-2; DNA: TGCAGCACCTCCGGGGGGCAAGGCTACACCTTC; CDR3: CSTSGGQGYTF
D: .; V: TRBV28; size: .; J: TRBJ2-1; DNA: TGTGCCAGCATAGAGACGGGAGAACTCCATGAGCAGTTCTTC; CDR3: CASIETGELHEQFF
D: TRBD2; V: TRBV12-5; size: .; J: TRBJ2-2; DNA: TGTGCTAGTGGTTTGGTACCTGACGGGAGGGCTCACACCGGGGAGCTGTTTTTT; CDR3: CASGLVPDGRAHTGELFF
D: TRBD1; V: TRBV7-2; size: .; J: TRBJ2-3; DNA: TGTGCCAGCAGGGGACAGATCAACCCTTTTACGCAGTATTTT; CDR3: CASRGQINPFTQYF
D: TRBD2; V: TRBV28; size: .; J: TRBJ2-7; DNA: TGTGCCAGCAGTTTAAATCTATTAGCGGGACCCCGCTCCTACGAGCAGTACTTC; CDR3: CASSLNLLAGPRSYEQYF
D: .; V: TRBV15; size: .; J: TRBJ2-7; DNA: TGTGCCACCAGCAGGGCCGATTCCTACGAGCAGTACTTC; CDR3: CATSRADSYEQYF
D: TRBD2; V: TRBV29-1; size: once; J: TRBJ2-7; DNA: TGCAGCGTTGGGGGGACGCTAGCGGGTAGCTCCTACGAGCAGTACTTC; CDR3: CSVGGTLAGSSYEQYF
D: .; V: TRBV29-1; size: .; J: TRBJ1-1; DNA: TGCAGCGTCGCACAGGCCGTGAACACTGAAGCTTTCTTT; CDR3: CSVAQAVNTEAFF
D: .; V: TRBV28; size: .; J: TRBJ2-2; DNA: TGTGCCAGCAGTTTGGAGCGCCTTGGCGGGGAGCTGTTTTTT; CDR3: CASSLERLGGELFF
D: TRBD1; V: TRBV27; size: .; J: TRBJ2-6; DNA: TGTGCCAGCAGTTTACGTGGACAGGACGGTTCTGGGGCCAACGTCCTGACTTTC; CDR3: CASSLRGQDGSGANVLTF
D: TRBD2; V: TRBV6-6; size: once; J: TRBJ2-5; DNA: TGTGCCAGCAGCCCCCAGGAGGGAGGGATCCAAGAGACCCAGTACTTC; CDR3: CASSPQEGGIQETQYF
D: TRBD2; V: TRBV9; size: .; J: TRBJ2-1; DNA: TGTGCCAGCAGCTCGGGACTAGCGGGAGTTTACAATGAGCAGTTCTTC; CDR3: CASSSGLAGVYNEQFF
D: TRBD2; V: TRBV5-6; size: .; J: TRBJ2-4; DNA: TGTGCCAGCAGCCCGGTCCCGGGACTAGCGGGAGGAACCAAAAACATTCAGTACTTC; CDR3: CASSPVPGLAGGTKNIQYF
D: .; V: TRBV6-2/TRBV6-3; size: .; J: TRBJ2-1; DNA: TGTGCCAGCAGCCCAGCCAATTACAATGAGCAGTTCTTC; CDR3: CASSPANYNEQFF
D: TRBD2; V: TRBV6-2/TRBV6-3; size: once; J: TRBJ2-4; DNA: TGTGCCAGCAGCCCGACTAGCGGGAGGGGTTACATTCAGTACTTC; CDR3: CASSPTSGRGYIQYF
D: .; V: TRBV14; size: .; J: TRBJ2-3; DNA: TGTGCCAGCAGCCCGTTTACAGATACGCAGTATTTT; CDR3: CASSPFTDTQYF
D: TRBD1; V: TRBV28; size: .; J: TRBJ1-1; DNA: TGTGCCAGCAGCCTACTACAGGGGGAAGCTTTCTTT; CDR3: CASSLLQGEAFF
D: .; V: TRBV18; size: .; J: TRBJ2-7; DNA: TGTGCCAGCTCACCAGCGACAGGGAGGCCGTCCTACGAGCAGTACTTC; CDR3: CASSPATGRPSYEQYF
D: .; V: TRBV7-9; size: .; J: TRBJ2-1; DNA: TGTGCCAGCAGCTCCCTCGGCGGGAAATACAATGAGCAGTTCTTC; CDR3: CASSSLGGKYNEQFF
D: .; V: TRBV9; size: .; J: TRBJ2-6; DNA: TGTGCCAGCAGCGTAGCACTAGGGATTCTATCTGGGGCCAACGTCCTGACTTTC; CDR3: CASSVALGILSGANVLTF
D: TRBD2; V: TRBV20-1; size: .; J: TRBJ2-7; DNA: TGCAGTGCTAGTCCCCGAGCGGGAGGGCCTTACGAGCAGTACTTC; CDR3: CSASPRAGGPYEQYF
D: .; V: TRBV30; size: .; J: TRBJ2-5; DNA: TGTGCCTGGAGTGCTAGCTTACAAGAGACCCAGTACTTC; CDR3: CAWSASLQETQYF
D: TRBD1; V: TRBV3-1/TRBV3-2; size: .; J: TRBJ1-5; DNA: TGTGCCAGCAGCCGCCCAACAGGGGGCAGTCAGCCCCAGCATTTT; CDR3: CASSRPTGGSQPQHF
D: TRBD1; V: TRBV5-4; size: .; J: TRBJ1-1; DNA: TGTGCCAGCAGCTTGGAGGGACAGGGGGCGACTGAAGCTTTCTTT; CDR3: CASSLEGQGATEAFF
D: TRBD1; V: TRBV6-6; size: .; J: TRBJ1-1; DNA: TGTGCCAGCAGTTACCGAGCAGGGGGCGCGGACACTGAAGCTTTCTTT; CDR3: CASSYRAGGADTEAFF
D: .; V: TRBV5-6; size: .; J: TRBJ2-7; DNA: TGTGCCAGCAGCTTGCGTTACGAGCAGTACTTC; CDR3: CASSLRYEQYF
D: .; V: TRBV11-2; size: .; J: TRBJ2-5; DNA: TGTGCCAGCAGCTTAGATAGACAGGCAACACAAGAGACCCAGTACTTC; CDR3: CASSLDRQATQETQYF
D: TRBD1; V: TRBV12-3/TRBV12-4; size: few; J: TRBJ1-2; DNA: TGTGCCAGCGGGACAGACTATGGCTACACCTTC; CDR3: CASGTDYGYTF
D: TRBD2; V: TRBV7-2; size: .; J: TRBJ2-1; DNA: TGTGCCAGCAGCCCGGCTAGCGGGGGGGGTCACAATGAGCAGTTCTTC; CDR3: CASSPASGGGHNEQFF
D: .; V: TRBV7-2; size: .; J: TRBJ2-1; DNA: TGTGCCAGCAGCCCCCGGACTACGGATGAGCAGTTCTTC; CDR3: CASSPRTTDEQFF
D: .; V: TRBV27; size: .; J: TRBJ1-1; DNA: TGTGCCAGCAGTATCCTACCGACAGCCCTGAACACTGAAGCTTTCTTT; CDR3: CASSILPTALNTEAFF
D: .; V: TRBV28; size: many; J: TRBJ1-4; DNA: TGTGCCAGCAGTCCCCCGCCGGGGAGGGTGAACCGAAAACTGTTTTTT; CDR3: CASSPPPGRVNRKLFF
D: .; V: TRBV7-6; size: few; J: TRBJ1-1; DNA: TGTGCCAGCAGGTCAGACAGAGCAGGTAGGACTGAAGCTTTCTTT; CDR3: CASRSDRAGRTEAFF
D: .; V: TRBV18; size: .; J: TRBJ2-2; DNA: TGTGCCAGCTCACCACGACAGCTAAATTCTAACGGGGAGCTGTTTTTT; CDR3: CASSPRQLNSNGELFF